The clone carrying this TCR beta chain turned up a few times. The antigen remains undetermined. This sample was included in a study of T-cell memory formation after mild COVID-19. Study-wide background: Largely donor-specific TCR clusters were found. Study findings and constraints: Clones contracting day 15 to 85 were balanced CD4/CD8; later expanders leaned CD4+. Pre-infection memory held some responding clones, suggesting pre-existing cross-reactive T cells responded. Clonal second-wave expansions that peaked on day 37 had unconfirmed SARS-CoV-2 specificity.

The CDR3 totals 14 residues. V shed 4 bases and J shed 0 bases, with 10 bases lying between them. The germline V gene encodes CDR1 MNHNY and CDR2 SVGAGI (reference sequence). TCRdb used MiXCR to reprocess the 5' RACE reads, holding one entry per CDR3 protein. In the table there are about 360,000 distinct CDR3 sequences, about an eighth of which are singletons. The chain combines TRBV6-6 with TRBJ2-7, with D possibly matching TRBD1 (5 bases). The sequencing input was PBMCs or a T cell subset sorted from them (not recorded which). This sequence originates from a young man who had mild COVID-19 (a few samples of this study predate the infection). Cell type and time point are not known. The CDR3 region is CASSSPGSSYEQYF. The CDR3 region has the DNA TGTGCCAGCAGTTCACCAGGGTCCTCCTACGAGCAGTACTTC.